This T cell receptor (beta chain) was sequenced during a study of T cell changes during pregnancy in multiple sclerosis. Produced via immunoSEQ multiplex PCR; TCRdb's table is partial and in-frame only. The sample yields under 100,000 clones, 94% seen once. The CDR3 is 14 residues long. The V gene lost 0 bases and the J gene lost 7 bases, with 13 bases spanning the gap. Per the germline V gene, CDR1 is SGHKS and CDR2 is YYEKEE (reference sequence). The chain is built from TRBV5-5 and TRBJ2-5; D possibly corresponds to TRBD1 (6 bases). This specimen consisted of peripheral blood, obtained in the third trimester of pregnancy. This receptor was taken from a female donor with multiple sclerosis, enrolled in a pregnancy study. The CDR3 spells CASSLEGKQGTQYF. The CDR3 DNA follows: TGTGCCAGCAGCTTGGAGGGGAAACAGGGGACCCAGTACTTC.